The rows below give T cell receptor beta chains drawn from one sample of a study of blood T cells in healthy people across ages. MiXCR, run by TCRdb on the 5' RACE reads, gives a single entry per CDR3 protein. The profile shows over a million distinct CDR3 sequences, about 42% of them singletons. Sequenced: blood. All receptors derive from a woman in her late teens or twenties in good health. Both conserved end residues are part of each CDR3. Not all rows give a size; the values are once, few, many and, for expanded clones, a class.

CDR3,V,J,size
CASSQDTADRANSPLHF,TRBV4-2,TRBJ1-6,few
CASSVGGQGPTFHEQYF,TRBV9,TRBJ2-7,few
CASSSMGSNYGYTF,TRBV5-1,TRBJ1-2,-
CASSSSGTSTYEQYF,TRBV5-1,TRBJ2-7,few
CASSQVVTTETQYF,TRBV4-1,TRBJ2-5,-
CASSLYGNGYTF,TRBV28,TRBJ1-2,few
CASRELGPRVVGAFF,TRBV27,TRBJ1-1,-
CASSLAGTQHF,TRBV7-2,TRBJ1-5,-
CATSREGRRSGNTIYF,TRBV15,TRBJ1-3,-
CSVVPTGGGYTF,TRBV29-1,TRBJ1-2,once
CASSHLSEAARGELFF,TRBV4-2,TRBJ2-2,few
CASSLAYRVGQFF,TRBV7-2,TRBJ2-1,-
CSGRGLETQYF,TRBV29-1,TRBJ2-5,-
CSAWEGRALSYEQYF,TRBV20-1,TRBJ2-7,few
CASSLRTDEKLFF,TRBV12-3/TRBV12-4,TRBJ1-4,few
CASSLGEVRGRDSNQPQHF,TRBV5-5,TRBJ1-5,-